This TCR beta chain was profiled in a study of T cell responses to AZD1222 COVID-19 vaccine. The analysis combined second doses at about 4 or about 12 weeks. Whole-study findings and limits: Targets within unmutated variant regions were reportedly found for nearly half of spike-specific TCRs.

This clone was recorded a few times. As yet, its antigen is unknown. Produced via immunoSEQ multiplex PCR; TCRdb's table is partial and in-frame only. The data hold 120,000 to 150,000 clones, with just over 85% observed a single time. The clonotype comes from an adult who received the AZD1222 COVID-19 vaccine. The specimen was peripheral blood, collected 28 days after the second AZD1222 dose.

The CDR3 spells CASSPDWRPYEQYF. In DNA, the CDR3 is TGTGCCAGTAGTCCAGACTGGCGGCCCTACGAGCAGTACTTC. J is TRBJ2-7 and V is TRBV19; D ambiguous. The V end was cut by 5 bases, the J end by 2 bases, with 13 bases between. The CDR3 is 14 amino acids. CDR1 and CDR2 (germline): LNHDA, SQIVND (reference sequence).